This T cell receptor (beta chain) emerged from a study of monozygotic twins with inflammatory bowel disease. Overall study findings and caveats: Neither one strong signal nor one clonotype associated with IBD was supported.

TCRdb reprocessed the 5' RACE reads; each CDR3 protein has one entry and no DNA is given. This table holds about 210,000 distinct CDR3 sequences. A remark on this clonotype: The antigen remains unidentified.

The CDR3 covers 15 residues. The germline V gene encodes CDR1 LGHDT and CDR2 YNNKEL (reference sequence). The receptor comes from a human donor with ulcerative colitis or Crohn's disease, or a healthy co-twin of an affected twin (not recorded which). The sequenced sample was blood. The chain employs TRBV3-1 and TRBJ1-1. CDR3: CASSPYRGLNTEAFF.